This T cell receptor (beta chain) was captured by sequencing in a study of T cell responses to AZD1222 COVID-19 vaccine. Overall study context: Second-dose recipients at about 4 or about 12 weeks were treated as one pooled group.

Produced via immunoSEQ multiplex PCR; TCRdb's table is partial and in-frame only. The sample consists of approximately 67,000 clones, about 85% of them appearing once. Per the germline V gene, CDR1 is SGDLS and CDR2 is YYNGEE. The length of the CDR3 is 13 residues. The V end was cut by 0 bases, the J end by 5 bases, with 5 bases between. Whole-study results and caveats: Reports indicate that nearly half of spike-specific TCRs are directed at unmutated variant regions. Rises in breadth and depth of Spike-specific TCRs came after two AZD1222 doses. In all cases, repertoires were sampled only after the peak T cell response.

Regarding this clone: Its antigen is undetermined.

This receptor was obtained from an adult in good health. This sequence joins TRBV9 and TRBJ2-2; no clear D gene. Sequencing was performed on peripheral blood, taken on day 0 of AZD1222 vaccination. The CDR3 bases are TGTGCCAGCAGCGTAGGGTGGACCGGGGAGCTGTTTTTT. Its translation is CASSVGWTGELFF. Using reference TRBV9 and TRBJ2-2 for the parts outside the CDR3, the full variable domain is DSGVTQTPKHLITATGQRVTLRCSPRSGDLSVYWYQQSLDQGLQFLIQYYNGEERAKGNILERFSAQQFPDLHSELNLSSLELGDSALYFCASSVGWTGELFFGEGSRLTVL.